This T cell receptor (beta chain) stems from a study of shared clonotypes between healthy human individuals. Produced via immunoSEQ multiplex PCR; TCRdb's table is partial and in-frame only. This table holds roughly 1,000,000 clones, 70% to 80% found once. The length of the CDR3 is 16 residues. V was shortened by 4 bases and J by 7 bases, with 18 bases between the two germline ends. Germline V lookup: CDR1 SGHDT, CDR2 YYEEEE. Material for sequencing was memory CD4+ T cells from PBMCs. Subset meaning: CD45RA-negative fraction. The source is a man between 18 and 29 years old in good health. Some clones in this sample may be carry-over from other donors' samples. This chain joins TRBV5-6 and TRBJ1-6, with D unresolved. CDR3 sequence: CASSPRVKAGNSPLHF. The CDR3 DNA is TGTGCCAGCAGCCCTAGGGTCAAGGCCGGGAATTCACCCCTCCACTTT. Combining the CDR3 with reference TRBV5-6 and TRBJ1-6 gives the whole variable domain DAGVTQSPTHLIKTRGQQVTLRCSPKSGHDTVSWYQQALGQGPQFIFQYYEEEERQRGNFPDRFSGHQFPNYSSELNVNALLLGDSALYLCASSPRVKAGNSPLHFGNGTRLTVT.